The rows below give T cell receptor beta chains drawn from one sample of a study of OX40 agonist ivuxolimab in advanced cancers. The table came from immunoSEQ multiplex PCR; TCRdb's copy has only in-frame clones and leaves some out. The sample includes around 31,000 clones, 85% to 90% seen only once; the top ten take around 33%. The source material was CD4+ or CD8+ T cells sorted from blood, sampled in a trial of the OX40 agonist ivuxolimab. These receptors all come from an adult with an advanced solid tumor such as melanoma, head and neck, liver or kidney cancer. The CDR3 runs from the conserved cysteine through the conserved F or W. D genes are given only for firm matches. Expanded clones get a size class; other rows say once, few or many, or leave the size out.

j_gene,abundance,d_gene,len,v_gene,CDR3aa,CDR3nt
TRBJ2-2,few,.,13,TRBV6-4,CASSEQGHRGAVF,TGTGCCAGCAGTGAACAGGGACACCGGGGAGCTGTTTTT
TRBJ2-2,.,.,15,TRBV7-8,CASSPSPSEGGELFF,TGTGCCAGCAGCCCTAGCCCTAGCGAGGGCGGGGAGCTGTTTTTT
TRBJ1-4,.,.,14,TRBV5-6,CASSFSTTNEKLFF,TGTGCCAGCAGCTTTAGTACAACTAATGAAAAACTGTTTTTT
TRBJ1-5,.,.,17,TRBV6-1,CASSVDRSDWSNQPQHF,TGTGCCAGCAGTGTAGACAGGTCGGATTGGAGCAATCAGCCCCAGCATTTT
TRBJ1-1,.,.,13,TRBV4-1,CASSQDKRTEAFF,TGCGCCAGCAGCCAAGATAAGAGGACTGAAGCTTTCTTT
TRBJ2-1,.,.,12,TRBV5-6,CASSFNHNEQFF,TGTGCCAGCAGCTTTAACCACAATGAGCAGTTCTTC
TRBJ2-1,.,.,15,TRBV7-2,CAIPDSLSSYNEQFF,TGTGCCATCCCGGACTCCTTAAGCTCCTACAATGAGCAGTTCTTC
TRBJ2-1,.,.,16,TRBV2,CASSESRPPEYNEQFF,TGTGCCAGCAGTGAATCGCGACCGCCCGAGTACAATGAGCAGTTCTTC
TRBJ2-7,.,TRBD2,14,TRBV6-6,CASRYTGLANEQYF,TGTGCCAGCAGATACACGGGACTAGCAAACGAGCAGTACTTC
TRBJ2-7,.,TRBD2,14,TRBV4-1,CASSHRDYLYEQYF,TGCGCCAGCAGCCACCGGGACTACCTCTACGAGCAGTACTTC
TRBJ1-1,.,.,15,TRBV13,CASSLEGAANTEAFF,TGTGCCAGCAGCTTGGAAGGGGCGGCGAACACTGAAGCTTTCTTT
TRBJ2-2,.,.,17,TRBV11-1,CASSLALQGSNTGELFF,TGTGCCAGCAGCTTAGCGCTGCAGGGGTCGAACACCGGGGAGCTGTTTTTT
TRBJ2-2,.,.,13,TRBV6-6,CASMVLNTGELFF,TGTGCCAGCATGGTCCTTAACACCGGGGAGCTGTTTTTT
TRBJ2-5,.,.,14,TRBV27,CASSLGGRWETQYF,TGTGCCAGCAGTTTGGGGGGCAGGTGGGAGACCCAGTACTTC
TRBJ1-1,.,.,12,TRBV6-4,CASRFMNTEAFF,TGTGCCAGCCGGTTCATGAACACTGAAGCTTTCTTT
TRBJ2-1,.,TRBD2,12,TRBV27,CASRILGGEQFF,TGTGCCAGCAGGATACTCGGGGGGGAGCAGTTCTTC
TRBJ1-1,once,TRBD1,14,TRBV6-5,CASSVRGLRTEAFF,TGTGCCAGCAGTGTCAGGGGGCTTCGGACTGAAGCTTTCTTT
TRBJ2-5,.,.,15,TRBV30,CAWSLSGRFRETQYF,TGTGCCTGGAGTCTCTCGGGCCGTTTCAGGGAGACCCAGTACTTC
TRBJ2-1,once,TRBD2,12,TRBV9,CASSATSREQFF,TGTGCCAGCAGCGCGACTAGCCGGGAGCAGTTCTTC
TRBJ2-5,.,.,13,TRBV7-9,CASSSQGEETQYF,TGTGCCAGCAGCTCTCAGGGCGAAGAGACCCAGTACTTC
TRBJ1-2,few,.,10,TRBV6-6,CASSAYGYTF,TGTGCCAGCAGTGCCTATGGCTACACCTTC
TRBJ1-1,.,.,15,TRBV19,CASSILAGMNTEAFF,TGTGCCAGTAGTATTCTCGCAGGGATGAACACTGAAGCTTTCTTT
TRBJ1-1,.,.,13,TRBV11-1,CASSLEAGTEAFF,TGTGCCAGCAGCTTGGAAGCTGGCACTGAAGCTTTCTTT
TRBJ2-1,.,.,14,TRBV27,CASSQGGNGREQFF,TGTGCCAGCAGTCAGGGGGGTAATGGTCGTGAGCAGTTCTTC